Reported below is one T cell receptor beta chain. The antigen remains unidentified. The draw of peripheral blood yielded roughly 10 milliliters from each donor. At least 5.5 micrograms of total RNA were extracted per sample. This sample is part of a study of blood T cells in healthy people across ages. As for the study in general: Every two T cells gave about one barcoded beta molecule via template switching.

Findings and limits, study-wide: Naive and antigen-experienced cells could not be conclusively compared, given unsorted PBMCs.

The second PCR ran about 6 to 12 cycles with a sample-barcoded 5' primer and J-beta primers. TCRdb passed the 5' RACE reads through MiXCR, listing each CDR3 protein once. The sample carries about 1.4 million distinct CDR3 sequences, around 59% recorded once. V dropped 1 base and J dropped 0 bases, with 10 bases sitting between them. Germline-derived CDR1 and CDR2 are SNHLY and FYNNEI. CDR3 length: 16 residues. Sequencing was performed on blood. This TCR came from a man between 18 and 35 years old in good health. The V call is TRBV2, the J call TRBJ2-4, with D possibly being TRBD2 (6 bases). The CDR3 reads CASSEDMGLAKNIQYF. The CDR3 region has the DNA TGTGCCAGCAGTGAAGATATGGGACTAGCCAAAAACATTCAGTACTTC.